This T cell receptor beta chain comes out of a study of T cell responses to AZD1222 COVID-19 vaccine. Sequencing used immunoSEQ multiplex PCR; TCRdb keeps in-frame clones, though not all of them. The sample shows approximately 130,000 clones, roughly nine tenths of them seen only once. The V gene lost 3 bases and the J gene lost 3 bases, with 10 bases spanning the gap. This CDR3 is built from 14 residues. The germline gives CDR1 SGHRS, CDR2 YFSETQ. Of note for this clone: The antigen is not known.

General observations from the study: White British ancestry dominated among donors, who included more females, and clonal diversity was possibly underestimated. The peak T cell response came first, and repertoires were sampled only after it. Vaccine-related CD4 TCRs covered spike, predominating at 160-218 and 743-854. Seropositive status at baseline applied to only five or six AZD1222 recipients.

The chain couples TRBV5-1 to TRBJ2-1; TRBD2 is a possible D gene (5 bases). The source is an adult who received the AZD1222 COVID-19 vaccine. Sequencing used peripheral blood, obtained 28 days after the second AZD1222 dose. The CDR3 reads CASSSDGIYNEQFF. The CDR3 region has the DNA TGCGCCAGCAGCTCGGACGGGATCTACAATGAGCAGTTCTTC.